This TCR delta chain was profiled in a study of human gamma delta and Vdelta1 T cells listed by TCRdb under 2018. With respect to the entire study: Delta One T cells, Vd1+ gamma-delta T cells, were investigated in the study as cytotoxic effectors against acute myeloid leukemia.

The library was prepared using PCR. Sequenced using an Illumina MiSeq. The public reads were reprocessed by TCRdb using CATT, and rows of matching DNA were later combined. For this sample the table gives 6,000 to 6,500 delta-chain clones, of which about a tenth were detected only once. 12% to 15% of the sample belongs to the ten largest clones. The germline V gene provides CDR1 TSWWSYY and CDR2 QGS. A distance of 12 bases separates the germline ends of V and J, which lose 5 bases and 8 bases respectively. Inclusive of the bounding cysteine and phenylalanine, the CDR3 is 12 residues long. The read is trimmed to its CDR3 DNA, 36 bases read in frame from base 1. Concerning this clone: Its recognized antigen is unknown. A far larger clone is only one base removed, so a read error is likely.

Recombination linked TRDV1 to TRDJ1; a confident D gene designation cannot be given. The sequence was collected from a human donor in good health. Sequencing was done on a sample of naive CD27+ Vdelta1 gamma-delta T cells from blood. The sequenced DNA: TGTGCTCTTGGGCACCCGAGGTCGAAACTCATCTTT. Its translation reads: CALGHPRSKLIF.